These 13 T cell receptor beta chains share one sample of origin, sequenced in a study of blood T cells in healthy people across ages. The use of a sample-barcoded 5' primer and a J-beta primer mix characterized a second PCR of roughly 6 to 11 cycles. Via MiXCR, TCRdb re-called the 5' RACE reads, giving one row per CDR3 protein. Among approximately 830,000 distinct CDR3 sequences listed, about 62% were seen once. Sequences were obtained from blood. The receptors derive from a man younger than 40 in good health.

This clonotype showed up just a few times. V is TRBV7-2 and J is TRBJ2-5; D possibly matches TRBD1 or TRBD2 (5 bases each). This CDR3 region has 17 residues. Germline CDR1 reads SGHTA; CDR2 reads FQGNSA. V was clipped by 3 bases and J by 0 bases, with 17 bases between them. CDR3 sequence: CASSLGPGSVDQETQYF. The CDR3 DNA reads TGTGCCAGCAGCTTGGGACCAGGGTCAGTGGACCAAGAGACCCAGTACTTC.

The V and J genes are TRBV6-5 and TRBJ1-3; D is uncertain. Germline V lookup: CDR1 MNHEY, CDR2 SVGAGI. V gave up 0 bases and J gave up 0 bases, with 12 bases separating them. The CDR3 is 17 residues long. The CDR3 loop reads CASSYSKVGRSGNTIYF. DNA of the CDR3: TGTGCCAGCAGTTACTCGAAGGTCGGACGCTCTGGAAACACCATATATTTT.

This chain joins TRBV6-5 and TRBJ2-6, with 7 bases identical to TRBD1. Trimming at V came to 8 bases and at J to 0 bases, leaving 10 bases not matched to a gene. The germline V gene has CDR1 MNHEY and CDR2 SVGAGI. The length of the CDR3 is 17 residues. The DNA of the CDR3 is TGTGCCAGCCGTTCCGGGACAGTAAACTCTGGGGCCAACGTCCTGACTTTC. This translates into CASRSGTVNSGANVLTF.

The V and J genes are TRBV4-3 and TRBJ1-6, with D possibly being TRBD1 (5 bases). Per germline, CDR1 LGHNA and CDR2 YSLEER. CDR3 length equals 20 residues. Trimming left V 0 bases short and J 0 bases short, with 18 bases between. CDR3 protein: CASSQDQGGLTSSYNSPLHF. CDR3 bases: TGCGCCAGCAGCCAAGATCAGGGCGGACTAACGAGCTCCTATAATTCACCCCTCCACTTT.

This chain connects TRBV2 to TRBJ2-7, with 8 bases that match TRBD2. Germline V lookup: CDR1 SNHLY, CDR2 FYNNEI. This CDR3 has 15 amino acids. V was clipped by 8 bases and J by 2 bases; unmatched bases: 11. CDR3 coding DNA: TGTGCCAGCTCAAGTTCCGGGGGGGATACCTACGAGCAGTACTTC. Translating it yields CASSSSGGDTYEQYF.

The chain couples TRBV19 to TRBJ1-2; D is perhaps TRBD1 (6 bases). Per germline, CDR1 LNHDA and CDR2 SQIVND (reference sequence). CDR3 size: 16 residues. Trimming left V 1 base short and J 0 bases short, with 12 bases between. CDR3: CASSIAGGPANYGYTF. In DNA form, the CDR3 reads TGTGCCAGTAGTATAGCCGGGGGGCCGGCTAACTATGGCTACACCTTC.

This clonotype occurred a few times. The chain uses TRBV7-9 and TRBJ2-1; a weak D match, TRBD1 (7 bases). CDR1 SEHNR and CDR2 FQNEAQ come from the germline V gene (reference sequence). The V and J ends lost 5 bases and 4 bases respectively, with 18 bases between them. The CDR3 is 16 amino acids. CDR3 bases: TGTGCCAGCAGCATTCCCAGGACAGGAGGGTACAATGAGCAGTTCTTC. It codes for CASSIPRTGGYNEQFF.

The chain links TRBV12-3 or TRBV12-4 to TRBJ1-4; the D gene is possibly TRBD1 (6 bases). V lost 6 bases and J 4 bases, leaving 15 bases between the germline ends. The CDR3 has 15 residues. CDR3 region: CASRTGQYLNEKLFF. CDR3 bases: TGTGCCAGCAGAACCGGACAGTACCTTAATGAAAAACTGTTTTTT.

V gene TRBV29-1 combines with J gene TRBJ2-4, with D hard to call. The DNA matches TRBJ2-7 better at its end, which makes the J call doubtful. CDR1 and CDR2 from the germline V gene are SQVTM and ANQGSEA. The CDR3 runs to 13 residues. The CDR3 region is CSVELGASYEQYF. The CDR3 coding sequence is TGCAGCGTTGAATTGGGCGCCAGCTACGAGCAGTACTTC.

CDR3 amino acids: CSATHSWGLYNEQFF. For the CDR3, the DNA is TGCAGTGCTACTCATAGCTGGGGACTATACAATGAGCAGTTCTTC. The chain is built from TRBV20-1 and TRBJ2-1, with 7 bases lining up with TRBD2. V lost 4 bases to trimming and J lost 4 bases; unmatched junction nucleotides: 10. The CDR3 runs 15 residues. The V gene's germline CDR1 is DFQATT and CDR2 SNEGSKA (reference sequence).

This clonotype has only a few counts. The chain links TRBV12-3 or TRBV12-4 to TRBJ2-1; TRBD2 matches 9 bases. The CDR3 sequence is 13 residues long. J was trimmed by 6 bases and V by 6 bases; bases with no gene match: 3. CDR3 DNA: TGTGCCAGCAGGGGACTAGCTGGCAATGAGCAGTTCTTC. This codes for CASRGLAGNEQFF.

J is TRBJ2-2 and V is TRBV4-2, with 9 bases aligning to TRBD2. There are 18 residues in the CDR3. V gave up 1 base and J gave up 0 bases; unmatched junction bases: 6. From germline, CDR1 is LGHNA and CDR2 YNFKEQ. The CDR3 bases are TGTGCCAGCAGCCAAGCTAATTTAGCGGGGGCGAACACCGGGGAGCTGTTTTTT. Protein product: CASSQANLAGANTGELFF.

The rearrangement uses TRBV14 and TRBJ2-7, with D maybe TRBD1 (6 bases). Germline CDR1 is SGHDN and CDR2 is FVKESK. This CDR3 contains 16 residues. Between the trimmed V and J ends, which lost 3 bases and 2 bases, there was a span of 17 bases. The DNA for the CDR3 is TGTGCCAGCAGCCACCCCTCGACAGGAATAGCCTACGAGCAGTACTTC. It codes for CASSHPSTGIAYEQYF. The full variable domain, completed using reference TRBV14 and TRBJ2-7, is EAGVTQFPSHSVIEKGQTVTLRCDPISGHDNLYWYRRVMGKEIKFLLHFVKESKQDESGMPNNRFLAERTGGTYSTLKVQPAELEDSGVYFCASSHPSTGIAYEQYFGPGTRLTVT.